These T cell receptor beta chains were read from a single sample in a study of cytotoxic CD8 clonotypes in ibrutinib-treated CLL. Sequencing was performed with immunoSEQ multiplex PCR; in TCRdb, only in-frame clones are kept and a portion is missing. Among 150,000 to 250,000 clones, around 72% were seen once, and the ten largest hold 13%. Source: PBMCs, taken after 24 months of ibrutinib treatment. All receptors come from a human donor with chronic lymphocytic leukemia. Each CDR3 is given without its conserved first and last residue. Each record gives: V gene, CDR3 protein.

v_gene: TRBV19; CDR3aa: ASSSKGAYEQY
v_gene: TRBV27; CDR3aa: ASRPSGWGVRNEQF
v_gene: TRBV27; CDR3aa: ASSFWQGVTEQY
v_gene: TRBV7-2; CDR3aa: ASSPSGTGFNEQF
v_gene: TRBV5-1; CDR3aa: ASGLDRNYGYT
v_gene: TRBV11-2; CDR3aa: ASSLAGQEANYGYT
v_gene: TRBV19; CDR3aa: ASSTKAGRMVY
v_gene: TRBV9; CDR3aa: ASSVSGAVQPQH
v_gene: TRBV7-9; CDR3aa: ASSSGLAYVYEQY
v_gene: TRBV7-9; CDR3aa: ASSYRGDEQF
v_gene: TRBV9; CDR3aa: ASSPSEVRPFYGYT
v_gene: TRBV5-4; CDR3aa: ASSFDRGRKSTDTQY
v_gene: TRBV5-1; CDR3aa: ASSLDNNQPQH
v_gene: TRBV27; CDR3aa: ASSTILAGDAARETQY
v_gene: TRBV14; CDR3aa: ASSQAQRGSGELF
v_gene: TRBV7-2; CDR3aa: ASSLEGTGDFHYEQY
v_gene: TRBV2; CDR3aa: ASSYRQGRETQY
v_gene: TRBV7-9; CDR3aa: ASSPTLAAGANVLT
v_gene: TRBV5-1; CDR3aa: ASNPESATGELF
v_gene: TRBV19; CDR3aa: ASSIDGGRVNEQF
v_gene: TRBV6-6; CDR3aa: ASSPGTGNEKLF
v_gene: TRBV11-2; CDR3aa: ASEVGHLKETQY
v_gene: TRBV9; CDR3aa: ASSVESGVSYEQY
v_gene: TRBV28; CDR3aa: ASSPSRTYEAF
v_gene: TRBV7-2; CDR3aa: ASSLAGASHGYT
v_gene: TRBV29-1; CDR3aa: SAVDRVAGQPQH
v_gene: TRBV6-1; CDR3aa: ASSEGGLAAYEQY
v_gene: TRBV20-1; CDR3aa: SAREETQY
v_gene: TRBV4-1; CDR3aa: ASSRAYEQY
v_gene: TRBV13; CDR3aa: ASSPNPTVFEKLF
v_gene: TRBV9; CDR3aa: ASSPRLHPTADNEQF
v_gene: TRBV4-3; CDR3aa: ASSKRRWGSVLDTEAF
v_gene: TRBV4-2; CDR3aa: ASSRGQGNYNEQF
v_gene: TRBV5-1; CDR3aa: ASSLQGDSDTQY
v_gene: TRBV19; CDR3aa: ASSIYPGQGLGEQY
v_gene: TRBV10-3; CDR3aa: AISAVDEQY
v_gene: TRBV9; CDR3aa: ASSPSSEFYEQY
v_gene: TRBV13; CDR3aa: ASSLAGEVFNDEQF
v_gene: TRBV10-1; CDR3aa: ASSVLLSGSEQF
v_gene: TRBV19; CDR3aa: ASSALAGVETQY